This record looks at one TCR beta chain sequence and its context. What it binds is not known. This entry comes from a study of cytomegalovirus exposure and HLA in healthy donors. V gave up 9 bases and J gave up 2 bases; unmatched junction bases: 7. CDR1 and CDR2 (germline): MNHEY, SVGAGI. This CDR3 has 13 amino acids. General study results and limits: Reportedly, cytomegalovirus status was diagnosed with high sensitivity and specificity.

Amplification used 60 Vbeta primers and 13 Jbeta primers. Sequencing used immunoSEQ multiplex PCR; TCRdb keeps in-frame clones, though not all of them. The sample holds 60,000 to 85,000 clones, 60% to 85% seen once. V usage is TRBV6-5 and J usage is TRBJ2-7; 7 positions match TRBD1. The sequence was obtained from a man aged 35 to 55 in good health and CMV-seronegative. Sequenced sample: PBMCs. The CDR3 nucleotides read TGTGCCAGTTACGGGACAGATACCTACGAGCAGTACTTC. This translates into CASYGTDTYEQYF.